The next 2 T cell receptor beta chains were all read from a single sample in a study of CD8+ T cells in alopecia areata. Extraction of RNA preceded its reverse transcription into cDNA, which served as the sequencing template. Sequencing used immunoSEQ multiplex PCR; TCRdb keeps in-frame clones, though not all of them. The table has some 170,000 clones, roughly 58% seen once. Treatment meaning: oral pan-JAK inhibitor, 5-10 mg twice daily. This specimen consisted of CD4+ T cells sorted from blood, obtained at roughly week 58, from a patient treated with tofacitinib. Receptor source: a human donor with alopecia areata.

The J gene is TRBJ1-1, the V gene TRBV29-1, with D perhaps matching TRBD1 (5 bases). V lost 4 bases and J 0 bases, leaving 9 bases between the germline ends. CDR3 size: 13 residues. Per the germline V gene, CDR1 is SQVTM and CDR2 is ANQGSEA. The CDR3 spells CSVGHRLNTEAFF. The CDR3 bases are TGCAGCGTTGGTCACAGGTTGAACACTGAAGCTTTCTTT.

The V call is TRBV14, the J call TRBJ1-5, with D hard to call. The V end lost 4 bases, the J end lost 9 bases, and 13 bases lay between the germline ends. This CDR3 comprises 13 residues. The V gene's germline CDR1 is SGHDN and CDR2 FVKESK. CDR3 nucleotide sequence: TGTGCCAGCAGCCCGATGCCGTATGGGCCCCAGCATTTT. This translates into CASSPMPYGPQHF.